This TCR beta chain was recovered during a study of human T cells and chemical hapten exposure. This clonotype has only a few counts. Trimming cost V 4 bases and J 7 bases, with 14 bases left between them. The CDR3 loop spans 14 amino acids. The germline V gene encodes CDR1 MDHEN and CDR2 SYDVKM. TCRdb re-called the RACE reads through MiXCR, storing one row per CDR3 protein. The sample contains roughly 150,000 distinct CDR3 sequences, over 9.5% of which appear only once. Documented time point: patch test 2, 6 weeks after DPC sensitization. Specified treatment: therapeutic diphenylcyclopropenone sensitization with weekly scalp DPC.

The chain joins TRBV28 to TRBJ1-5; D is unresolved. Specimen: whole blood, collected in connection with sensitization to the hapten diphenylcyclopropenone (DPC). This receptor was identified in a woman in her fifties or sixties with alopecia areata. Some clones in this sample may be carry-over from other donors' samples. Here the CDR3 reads CASSSPNGGQPQHF. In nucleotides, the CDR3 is TGTGCCAGCAGTTCTCCTAACGGTGGGCAGCCCCAGCATTTT.